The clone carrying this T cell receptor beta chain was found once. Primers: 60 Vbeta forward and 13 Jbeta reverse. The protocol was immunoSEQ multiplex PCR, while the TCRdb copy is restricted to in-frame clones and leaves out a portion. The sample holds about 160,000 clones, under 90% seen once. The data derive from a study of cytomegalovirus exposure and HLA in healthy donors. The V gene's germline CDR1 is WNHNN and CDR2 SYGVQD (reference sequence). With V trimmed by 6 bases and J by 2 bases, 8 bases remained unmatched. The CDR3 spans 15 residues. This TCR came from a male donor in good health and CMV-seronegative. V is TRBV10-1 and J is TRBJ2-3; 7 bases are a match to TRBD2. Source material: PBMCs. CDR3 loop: CASRKGSGDTDTQYF. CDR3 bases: TGCGCCAGCAGAAAAGGAAGCGGGGACACAGATACGCAGTATTTT.